These 10 T cell receptor beta chains were all obtained from the same sample, sequenced in a study of OX40 agonist ivuxolimab in advanced cancers. This table comes from immunoSEQ multiplex PCR, and its TCRdb copy is limited to in-frame clones, with some not included. Counted here are tens of thousands of clones, roughly nine tenths occurring once; the ten biggest clones make up roughly 9.3%. Sequences were derived from CD4+ or CD8+ T cells sorted from blood, sampled in a trial of the OX40 agonist ivuxolimab. Source of these receptors: an adult with an advanced solid tumor such as melanoma, head and neck, liver or kidney cancer.

The J gene is TRBJ1-5, the V gene TRBV27; D perhaps matches TRBD1 (5 bases). V was clipped by 1 base and J by 0 bases, with 10 bases between them. Germline V gene sequence: CDR1 MNHEY, CDR2 SMNVEV (reference sequence). This CDR3 has 16 residues. The CDR3 protein is CASSLYGGGSNQPQHF. The CDR3 region has the DNA TGTGCCAGCAGTTTATATGGGGGAGGTAGCAATCAGCCCCAGCATTTT.

The J gene is TRBJ1-6, the V gene TRBV5-4, with D possibly TRBD1 on 5 matching bases. This CDR3 is built from 16 residues. Per germline, CDR1 SGHNT and CDR2 YYREEE (reference sequence). V dropped 3 bases and J dropped 8 bases, with 18 bases sitting between them. Written as DNA, the CDR3 is TGTGCCAGCAGCTCTGGGGCGGGATTCTCCTATTCACCCCTCCACTTT. Residues: CASSSGAGFSYSPLHF.

The V gene is TRBV10-3, the J gene TRBJ1-3; perhaps TRBD1 as D (5 bases). This CDR3 is built from 16 residues. From germline, CDR1 is ENHRY and CDR2 SYGVKD. Trimming took 5 bases from V and 0 from J, leaving 14 bases between them. CDR3 DNA sequence: TGTGCCATCAGTAATATGGGACGTAGCTCTGGAAACACCATATATTTT. It specifies CAISNMGRSSGNTIYF.

The chain carries TRBV5-1 and TRBJ1-2; D gene unclear. V was pared by 2 bases and J by 1 base, with 18 bases between. The CDR3 length is 17 residues. The germline V gene has CDR1 SGHRS and CDR2 YFSETQ. The DNA of the CDR3 is TGCGCCAGCAGCTTCTCTGGAAGGCCCGGTGTTAACTATGGCTACACCTTC. As protein: CASSFSGRPGVNYGYTF.

The rearrangement joins TRBV7-9 to TRBJ1-1; weak D call: TRBD1 (5 bases). Germline V gene data show CDR1 as SEHNR and CDR2 as FQNEAQ (reference sequence). Trimming took 4 bases from V and 4 from J, leaving 19 bases between them. The CDR3 has 16 amino acids. CDR3: CASSSLGASRGTEAFF. For the CDR3, the DNA is TGTGCCAGCAGCTCACTCGGGGCTTCAAGGGGCACTGAAGCTTTCTTT.

The chain employs TRBV28 and TRBJ1-1; 7 nucleotides match TRBD1. Germline V CDR1 and CDR2: MDHEN, SYDVKM. Losses at the gene ends were 5 bases for V and 3 bases for J; bases not matched to a gene: 12. CDR3 length: 16 amino acids. Here the CDR3 DNA reads TGTGCCAGCAGTCCCAGGGGGGGCAGAGGAGACACTGAAGCTTTCTTT. This gives the protein CASSPRGGRGDTEAFF.

This chain joins TRBV5-4 and TRBJ2-1, with 7 nucleotides matching TRBD2. CDR1 is SGHNT and CDR2 is YYREEE in the germline V gene (reference sequence). This CDR3 region has 15 residues. V gave up 1 base and J gave up 3 bases; unmatched junction bases: 4. The CDR3 is CASSLRWEGYNEQFF. CDR3 coding DNA: TGTGCCAGCAGCTTGAGGTGGGAGGGCTACAATGAGCAGTTCTTC.

This clone was seen just once. The chain links TRBV18 to TRBJ1-1, with D perhaps TRBD1 (6 bases). Trimming removed 6 bases at V and 4 bases at J, with 21 bases between. The CDR3 totals 16 residues. Per the germline V gene, CDR1 is KGHSH and CDR2 is LQKENI. The CDR3 DNA reads TGTGCCAGCTCCCCGCTACCATGGGGGGCTGGCACTGAAGCTTTCTTT. This translates into CASSPLPWGAGTEAFF. The full variable domain, with the rest looked up from reference TRBV18 and TRBJ1-1, is NAGVMQNPRHLVRRRGQEARLRCSPMKGHSHVYWYRQLPEEGLKFMVYLQKENIIDESGMPKERFSAEFPKEGPSILRIQQVVRGDSAAYFCASSPLPWGAGTEAFFGQGTRLTVV.

The rearrangement joins TRBV27 to TRBJ2-5, with D possibly called TRBD1 or TRBD2 (5 bases each). The DNA end favors TRBJ2-7, so the J call may be wrong. CDR1 and CDR2 (germline): MNHEY, SMNVEV (reference sequence). This CDR3 has 16 residues. CDR3 DNA sequence: TGTGCCAGCAGTTTATTACCGGGGCGCGTCTCCTACGAGCAGTACTTC. Protein sequence: CASSLLPGRVSYEQYF.

The chain is built from TRBV19 and TRBJ1-2; 8 bases map to TRBD1. With 6 bases clipped from V and 6 bases from J, the junction kept 15 bases outside the gene matches. The CDR3 runs 16 residues. Germline V CDR1 and CDR2: LNHDA, SQIVND (reference sequence). The CDR3 nucleotides are TGTGCCAGTAGCCCGCCTTTTGGTGACAGGGGAAATGGCTACACCTTC. The encoded protein is CASSPPFGDRGNGYTF.